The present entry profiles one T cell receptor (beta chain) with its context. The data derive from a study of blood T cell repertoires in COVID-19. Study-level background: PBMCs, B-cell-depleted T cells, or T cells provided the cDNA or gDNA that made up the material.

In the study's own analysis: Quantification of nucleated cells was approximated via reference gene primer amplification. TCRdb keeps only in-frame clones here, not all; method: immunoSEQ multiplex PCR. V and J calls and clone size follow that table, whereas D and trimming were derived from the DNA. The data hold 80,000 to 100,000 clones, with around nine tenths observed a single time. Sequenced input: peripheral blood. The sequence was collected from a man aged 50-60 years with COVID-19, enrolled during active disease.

Written as DNA, the CDR3 is TGTGCCAGCAGCTTAGATCAAGCCACTGAAGCTTTCTTT. Its protein is CASSLDQATEAFF. This chain uses TRBV11-2 with TRBJ1-1; D unresolved. Trimming stripped 0 bases from V and 4 bases from J, with 6 bases between. Per germline, CDR1 SGHAT and CDR2 FQNNGV. This CDR3 has 13 residues.